The 24 T cell receptor beta chains reported below all come from one sample, sequenced in a study of beta chain features in type 1 diabetes. Study-wide results and limits: All four CD4+ subsets of Type 1 diabetes patients contained TCRB CDR3s that were moderately but significantly shorter.

Antigens for these TCRs are unknown. TCRB transcripts that were expressed got sequenced, as all of the isolated RNA had been reverse transcribed. Only in-frame clones appear in the TCRdb table, and some are missing; sequencing was by immunoSEQ multiplex PCR. The table lists a few hundred thousand clones, around 9.6% of them singletons. Source material: central memory CD4+ T cells from blood. These TCRs come from a man aged 30-40 years with type 1 diabetes.

A note on this clone: A junction end diverges from the germline sequence, so it may reflect a read error. The rearrangement uses TRBV5-4 and TRBJ2-5; D unclear. The CDR3 covers 15 residues. The V gene's germline CDR1 is SGHNT and CDR2 YYREEE (reference sequence). The CDR3, as DNA: TGCGCCAGCAGCCAAGAACAAGGATTTGTAGAGACCCAGTACTTC. Protein product: CASSQEQGFVETQYF.

This clone was found a few times. The chain employs TRBV11-2 and TRBJ1-1; possible D gene TRBD1, 6 bases. CDR1 SGHAT and CDR2 FQNNGV come from the germline V gene. V lost 5 bases to trimming and J lost 10 bases, with 11 bases between them. The CDR3 totals 11 residues. CDR3 residues: CASSPGGRAFF. The CDR3 DNA follows: TGTGCCAGCAGCCCCGGGGGCCGAGCTTTCTTT.

This chain uses TRBV5-1 with TRBJ2-7; TRBD2 matches 7 bases. V lost 0 bases and J lost 2; bases outside the gene matches: 5. Germline lookup yields CDR1 SGHRS and CDR2 YFSETQ. The CDR3 has 15 residues. The CDR3 DNA sequence: TGCGCCAGCAGCTTGGCCGGGACTAACACCTACGAGCAGTACTTC. Its protein product is CASSLAGTNTYEQYF.

This sequence joins TRBV19 and TRBJ1-1; D perhaps matches TRBD1 (5 bases). Germline values: CDR1 LNHDA, CDR2 SQIVND (reference sequence). The length of the CDR3 is 16 residues. V was shortened by 5 bases and J by 2 bases, with 18 bases between the two germline ends. Here the CDR3 DNA reads TGTGCCAGTAGTGGCGGGTCCTTCGGGGGAAACACTGAAGCTTTCTTT. Protein product: CASSGGSFGGNTEAFF.

The chain is built from TRBV18 and TRBJ1-3, with D possibly TRBD1 on 6 matching bases. Trimming removed 3 bases from V and 8 bases from J, with 17 bases in between. The CDR3 consists of 15 residues. CDR1 is KGHSH and CDR2 is LQKENI in the germline V gene. The CDR3 DNA follows: TGTGCCAGCTCACCTCTACAGGGTGAGGGGGACACCATATATTTT. Translation: CASSPLQGEGDTIYF.

The genes are TRBV5-1 and TRBJ2-5; the match to TRBD1 covers 8 bases. Germline CDR1 is SGHRS and CDR2 is YFSETQ. J was trimmed by 5 bases and V by 0 bases; bases with no gene match: 6. The CDR3 has 15 amino acids. CDR3 nucleotides: TGCGCCAGCAGCTTGGAGGGACAGGCTTTTGAGACCCAGTACTTC. Translation: CASSLEGQAFETQYF.

The gene calls are TRBV29-1 and TRBJ2-2; 7 bases match TRBD2. Germline V lookup: CDR1 SQVTM, CDR2 ANQGSEA. This CDR3 has 12 amino acids. Trimming cost V 2 bases and J 7 bases; bases outside gene matches: 1. The CDR3 loop reads CSVERTSGELFF. DNA for the CDR3: TGCAGCGTTGAAAGGACTAGCGGGGAGCTGTTTTTT.

This clone has a handful of counts. The conserved phenylalanine or tryptophan normally closing the CDR3 is absent here, so this likely arose from a read error. This rearrangement joins TRBV5-1 to TRBJ2-7; maybe TRBD1 (5 bases). The CDR3 loop spans 14 amino acids. CDR1 is SGHRS and CDR2 is YFSETQ in the germline V gene. V was trimmed by 1 base and J by 5 bases, leaving 13 bases between them. The CDR3 DNA reads as TGCGCCAGCAGCTTGTGGGGCAATTGGGACGAGCAGTACCTC. The encoded protein is CASSLWGNWDEQYL.

The V call is TRBV7-2, the J call TRBJ2-3; maybe TRBD1 (6 bases). This CDR3 spans 14 amino acids. The V and J ends lost 3 bases and 5 bases respectively, with 12 bases between them. Germline loops: CDR1 SGHTA, CDR2 FQGNSA. This chain's CDR3 is CASSLATGLDTQYF. CDR3 sequence (DNA): TGTGCCAGCAGCTTGGCCACAGGGTTAGATACGCAGTATTTT.

This clone was seen a few times. This chain joins TRBV7-8 and TRBJ2-7; perhaps D is TRBD1 or TRBD2 (5 bases each). Between the trimmed V and J ends, which lost 3 bases and 7 bases, there was a span of 13 bases. The CDR3 covers 13 residues. The germline gives CDR1 SGHVS, CDR2 FQNEAQ. The CDR3 DNA sequence: TGTGCCAGCAGCTTCGGGATTAACAGGGAGCAGTACTTC. Translation: CASSFGINREQYF.

This clone was found a few times. The rearrangement uses TRBV15 and TRBJ2-5; the match to TRBD2 covers 11 bases. This CDR3 is built from 17 residues. CDR1 LNHNV and CDR2 YYDKDF come from the germline V gene (reference sequence). With 1 base clipped from V and 2 bases from J, the junction kept 6 bases outside the gene matches. CDR3 residues: CATSRGSLAGGQETQYF. The DNA of the CDR3 is TGTGCCACCAGCAGAGGATCGCTAGCGGGAGGACAAGAGACCCAGTACTTC.

This chain joins TRBV2 and TRBJ2-7; 8 nucleotides align to TRBD2. CDR3 size: 16 residues. With 6 bases clipped from V and 2 bases from J, the junction kept 12 bases outside the gene matches. Germline CDR1 and CDR2: SNHLY and FYNNEI. The CDR3, as DNA: TGTGCCAGCAGAGGTCAACTAGCGGCAAATCCCTACGAGCAGTACTTC. It translates to CASRGQLAANPYEQYF.

This clone was picked up a small number of times. The chain employs TRBV19 and TRBJ1-5; D is perhaps TRBD1 (6 bases). V lost 4 bases to trimming and J lost 4 bases, with 11 bases between them. CDR1 and CDR2 from the germline V gene are LNHDA and SQIVND (reference sequence). The CDR3 totals 14 residues. CDR3 region: CASSKYRANQPQHF. The CDR3 DNA follows: TGTGCCAGTAGTAAGTACAGGGCGAATCAGCCCCAGCATTTT.

This chain connects TRBV28 to TRBJ1-2; D unclear. Looked up from germline, CDR1 is MDHEN and CDR2 is SYDVKM. The CDR3 is 14 residues long. V was trimmed by 1 base and J by 7 bases, leaving 13 bases between them. In DNA, the CDR3 is TGTGCCAGCAGTTTATCGCTACAGAGAAGTGGCTACACCTTC. Its protein is CASSLSLQRSGYTF.

This clone was counted only a few times. This rearrangement joins TRBV28 to TRBJ1-1; D is unclear. Trimming removed 7 bases at V and 9 bases at J, with 18 bases between. The germline V gene encodes CDR1 MDHEN and CDR2 SYDVKM. This CDR3 is 13 amino acids long. CDR3: CASTQEEGLKAFF. For the CDR3, the DNA is TGTGCCAGCACCCAAGAGGAGGGATTGAAAGCTTTCTTT.

This clone was seen only a few times. V gene TRBV5-4 combines with J gene TRBJ1-1, with D unclear. CDR3 length equals 12 residues. The germline V gene has CDR1 SGHNT and CDR2 YYREEE (reference sequence). With 1 base removed from V and 4 bases from J, the gap between germline ends came to 5 bases. The CDR3 here is CASSLIGTEAFF. Written as DNA, the CDR3 is TGTGCCAGCAGCTTGATCGGCACTGAAGCTTTCTTT.

The sample holds a few counts of this clone. The chain uses TRBV6-6 and TRBJ1-2; 9 nucleotides match TRBD1. This CDR3 has 15 amino acids. Germline lookup yields CDR1 MNHNY and CDR2 SVGAGI (reference sequence). J was trimmed by 8 bases and V by 5 bases; bases with no gene match: 12. CDR3 coding DNA: TGTGCCAGCAGTCCCTCCGGGACAGGGTATGAGGGCTACACCTTC. This codes for CASSPSGTGYEGYTF.

A few counts support this clone. The chain couples TRBV15 to TRBJ1-1; the match to TRBD1 covers 7 bases. Germline CDR1 LNHNV, CDR2 YYDKDF (reference sequence). CDR3 length: 21 amino acids. V trimming: 4 bases; J trimming: 1 base; junction bases outside the gene matches: 24. The CDR3 nucleotides read TGTGCCACCAGCAATTCGGGTCCCACTCACAGGGGAGGCTTAGAGAACACTGAAGCTTTCTTT. It codes for CATSNSGPTHRGGLENTEAFF.

The sample holds a few counts of this clone. V is TRBV28 and J is TRBJ1-4, with 9 bases lining up with TRBD1. V was clipped by 6 bases and J by 8 bases; unmatched bases: 4. CDR3 length: 13 residues. Germline V gives CDR1 MDHEN, CDR2 SYDVKM. For the CDR3, the DNA is TGTGCCAGCAGGACAGGGGGTCGGGAAAAACTGTTTTTT. Translation gives CASRTGGREKLFF.

This clone occurred many times. The CDR3 DNA reads as TGTGCCAGCAATACAGGGAATCAGCCCCAGCATTTT. Protein: CASNTGNQPQHF. The rearrangement links TRBV2 to TRBJ1-5; TRBD1 is a possible D gene (6 bases). Trimming removed 7 bases at V and 4 bases at J, with 8 bases between. Germline V gene data show CDR1 as SNHLY and CDR2 as FYNNEI. This CDR3 region has 12 residues.

The CDR3 DNA reads TGCAGCGCTGCTCGTGACAGTTTCTACGAGCAGTACTTC. It codes for CSAARDSFYEQYF. The V gene is TRBV29-1, the J gene TRBJ2-5; D may be TRBD1 (5 bases). Matching the DNA end better, TRBJ2-7 makes the J call doubtful. CDR1 and CDR2 from the germline V gene are SQVTM and ANQGSEA. The CDR3 is 13 residues long.

CDR3 residues: CASNPGGIRNTGELFF. CDR3 sequence (DNA): TGTGCCAGCAACCCAGGGGGGATCAGGAACACCGGGGAGCTGTTTTTT. The V gene is TRBV7-9, the J gene TRBJ2-2; perhaps TRBD1 as D (7 bases). The CDR3 runs to 16 residues. With 7 bases removed from V and 1 base from J, the gap between germline ends came to 16 bases. Looked up from germline, CDR1 is SEHNR and CDR2 is FQNEAQ (reference sequence).

This chain's CDR3 is CASSLYRNGGGYTF. The CDR3 coding sequence is TGTGCCAGCAGCTTATACAGGAACGGGGGTGGCTACACCTTC. J is TRBJ1-2 and V is TRBV7-9; the D gene is possibly TRBD1 (5 bases). With 2 bases removed from V and 7 bases from J, the gap between germline ends came to 14 bases. The CDR3 is 14 residues long. The germline V gene has CDR1 SEHNR and CDR2 FQNEAQ (reference sequence). The full variable domain, rest sourced from reference TRBV7-9 and TRBJ1-2, is DTGVSQNPRHKITKRGQNVTFRCDPISEHNRLYWYRQTLGQGPEFLTYFQNEAQLEKSRLLSDRFSAERPKGSFSTLEIQRTEQGDSAMYLCASSLYRNGGGYTFGSGTRLTVV.

The V call is TRBV7-3, the J call TRBJ1-2, with 7 nucleotides matching TRBD1. Germline CDR1 and CDR2: SGHTA and FQGTGA. The V segment lost 3 bases and the J segment 7 bases; nucleotides outside the gene matches: 8. This CDR3 is 14 amino acids long. CDR3 sequence: CASSFSTGDSGYTF. CDR3 nucleotides: TGTGCCAGCAGCTTCTCCACAGGGGACAGTGGCTACACCTTC.